This TCR beta chain was observed in a study of identical twins. Findings and caveats of the study: Within twin pairs, the out-of-frame alpha sequences they shared showed excess low generation probability. Cross-sectional statistical analysis, not tracking of the same donors, underpinned the conclusions. Among monozygotic twins, out-of-frame TCR alpha sharing exceeded what models predicted.

A note on this clonotype: Antigen unknown.

This CDR3 is built from 14 residues. Germline lookup yields CDR1 DFQATT and CDR2 SNEGSKA (reference sequence). V lost 5 bases and J 3 bases, leaving 16 bases between the germline ends. One entry per CDR3 protein results from TCRdb running MiXCR on the 5' RACE reads. The sample yields 500,000 or so distinct CDR3 sequences, roughly 13% seen once. This sample also belongs to another study, concerning yellow fever vaccine responses in identical twins. In that study: Reported findings indicate that twins' vaccine T cell responses seemed partially convergent, partially personalized.

The genes are TRBV20-1 and TRBJ1-1; TRBD1 is a possible D gene (5 bases). The sequenced sample was CD4+ T cells sorted from blood. The TCR comes from a woman between 18 and 30 years old in good health. CDR3 protein: CSAFPDNRDTEAFF. CDR3 in DNA: TGCAGTGCTTTCCCGGACAACCGGGACACTGAAGCTTTCTTT.